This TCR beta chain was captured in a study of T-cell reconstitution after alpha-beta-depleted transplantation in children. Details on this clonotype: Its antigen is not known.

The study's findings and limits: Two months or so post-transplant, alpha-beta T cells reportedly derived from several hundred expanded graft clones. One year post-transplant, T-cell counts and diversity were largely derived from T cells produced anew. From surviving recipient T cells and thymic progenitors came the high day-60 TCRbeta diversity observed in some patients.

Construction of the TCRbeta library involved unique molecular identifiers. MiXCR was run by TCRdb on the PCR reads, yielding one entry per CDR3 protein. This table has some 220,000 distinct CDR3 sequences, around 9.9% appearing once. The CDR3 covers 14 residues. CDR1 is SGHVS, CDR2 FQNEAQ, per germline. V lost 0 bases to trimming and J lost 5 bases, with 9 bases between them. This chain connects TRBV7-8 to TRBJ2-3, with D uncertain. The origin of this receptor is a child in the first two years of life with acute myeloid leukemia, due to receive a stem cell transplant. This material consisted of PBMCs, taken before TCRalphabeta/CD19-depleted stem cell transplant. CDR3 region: CASSLAGWEDTQYF. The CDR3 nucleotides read TGTGCCAGCAGCTTAGCGGGGTGGGAAGATACGCAGTATTTT.